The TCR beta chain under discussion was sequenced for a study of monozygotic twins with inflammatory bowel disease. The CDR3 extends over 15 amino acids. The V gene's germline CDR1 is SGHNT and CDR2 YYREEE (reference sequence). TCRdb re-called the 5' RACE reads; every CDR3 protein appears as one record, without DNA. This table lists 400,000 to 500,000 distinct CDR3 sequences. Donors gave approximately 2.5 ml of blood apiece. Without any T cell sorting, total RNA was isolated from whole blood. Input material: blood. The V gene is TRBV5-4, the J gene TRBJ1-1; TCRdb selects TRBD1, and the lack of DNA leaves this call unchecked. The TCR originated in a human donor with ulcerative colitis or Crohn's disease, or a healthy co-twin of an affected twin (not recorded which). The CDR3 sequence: CASSLPGAGGTEAFF.